The subject of this entry is one T cell receptor beta chain. The antigen it recognizes is unknown. Base quality data are lacking; no much larger clone is found one base away. Libraries were prepared through the immunoSEQ multiplex PCR assay. For the multiplex PCR, a mixture combining 60 forward primers for TCR Vbeta segments and 13 reverse primers for TCR Jbeta segments was used. A multiplex PCR assay on genomic DNA amplified the CDR3 region of rearranged TCR beta genes. On the Illumina HiSeq System, the amplified TCR beta libraries were sequenced as 87-base-pair reads. Per the original workflow: A later analysis tallied approximately 87 million unique TCR beta chains across the 700 or so repertoires, and about 12 million of those chains were shared by two or more donors. To remove PCR and sequencing errors, raw reads were error-corrected and collapsed into unique sequences using a nearest-neighbor algorithm that merged closely related sequences. CDR3 sequences were aligned to IMGT reference sequences to assign V, D and J gene segments. Each retained sequence needed at least a six-nucleotide match to both a V gene segment and a J gene segment. A rearrangement counted as productive if the CDR3 had no stop codons and remained in frame with V and J, and every other rearrangement counted as non-productive. Following IMGT convention, CDR3 was defined as the stretch from the second conserved V-encoded cysteine up to the conserved J-encoded phenylalanine. The earlier analysis of about 640 of the donors excluded any sequence lacking an unambiguous match to a single V gene segment. In an earlier analysis of some 590 of the donors, a V segment was called functional when productive rearrangements were above 56.7%, and segregating when the standard deviation between donors exceeded 5%. A statistical classification framework was built for diagnosing cytomegalovirus status from the catalog of TCR beta chain sequences. V and J gene assignment, in a later analysis, came from comparing TCR nucleotide sequences with IMGT/GENE-DB human TR gene sequences. Using the TCRdist pipeline, a later analysis assigned CDR3 sequences along with most-parsimonious VDJ recombination scenarios. A later analysis defined each TCR beta chain by its CDR3 amino acid sequence plus V-gene family, and excluded reads lacking a unique V-gene family. To address suspected cross-contamination and a sequencing artifact, a later analysis removed some 620 highly shared, low-generation-probability nucleotide sequences. In a later analysis, a clonal expansion index was calculated for each public chain from normalized within-repertoire ranks of inferred template counts. In a later analysis, generation probabilities were computed with a VDJ recombination model fitted to out-of-frame rearrangements, and the resulting probabilities were checked against IGoR. In a later analysis, TCR-TCR, TCR-HLA and TCR-CMV co-occurrence was scored with hypergeometric tests, and a repertoire-size bias correction was applied to TCR pairs. To estimate false discovery rates, a later analysis permuted the HLA or CMV assignments 20 times. In a later analysis, co-occurring TCRs were grouped using DBSCAN, with TCRdist sequence similarity added in when clustering inside HLA-allele-positive subsets. Repertoires with fewer than 30,000 or more than 120,000 public chains, plus five repertoires with anomalous nucleotide sharing, were excluded from co-occurrence clustering. TCRdb retrieved this table from immuneACCESS and kept in-frame rearrangements only. Not all clones are present; in checked studies, unresolved V genes account for under half, and no reason is known for the remainder. For V, J and clone size, that table is used; D and trimming come from the DNA. The sample data list 55,000 or so clones, and 70% to 85% of these were observed just once. The ten largest clones take up about 3% of the sample.

The sample comes from a study of cytomegalovirus exposure and HLA in healthy donors (dated by TCRdb to 2017 to 2019). For the wider study: According to an earlier analysis of several hundred of the donors, 150 million to 200 million T cells yielded 117 million unique TCR beta sequences and about 280 Gb of sequence data. Roughly 300 gigabases of sequencing data and 91 million or so unique TCR sequences made up an early release that covered some 640 HLA-typed donors. Among the roughly 400 genotyped donors, approximately 76% belonged to the genetic ancestry cluster associated with self-reported Caucasian donors. The study aimed to test whether signatures of past pathogen exposure could be identified by cataloging public T cell receptors. Using immunosequencing, the study profiled T cell repertoires from 666 subjects and related those repertoires to cytomegalovirus serostatus. Along with the roughly 610-subject first cohort, a separate validation cohort of around 120 different subjects was used. To predict cytomegalovirus infection status, the study combined high-throughput TCR immunosequencing, statistical association of individual TCRs with disease status, and machine learning. A later analysis re-examined previously published TCR beta repertoires from just over 650 donors and added high-resolution HLA genotyping to investigate patterns of TCR occurrence. The later analysis used no new phenotypic data to find candidate immune exposures, relying instead on TCR beta sequences and their occurrence across donors. An earlier analysis of approximately 580 of the donors used high-throughput TCR beta sequencing to judge whether each TCR beta V gene segment behaved as functional or pseudogenic. Alongside the repertoire data, information on donor age, sex, ethnicity and CMV serostatus was compiled. A later genetic analysis used genome-wide SNP genotypes for about 60% of the 666 donors, treating that subset as a discovery cohort. All discovery cohort repertoires had been generated on a single sequencing platform. HLA typing included class I and class II loci at four-digit resolution. The number of typed donors differed by locus: 629-630 for A, B, C, DRB1 and DQB1; 500 to 550 for DQA1; some 590 for DPA1; and around 470 for DPB1. About 5 DR-DQ haplotypes were handled as single units for association and clustering, since linkage in the cohort was strong. On average, around 200,000 unique TCR beta nucleotide sequences were sequenced per donor among a few hundred genotyped donors of the cohort, with 15% to 20% of those sequences being non-productive. General conclusions and limits of the study: Immune exposure information for the cohort was limited to CMV serostatus. Specific HLA alleles were associated with some 15,000 TCR beta sequences at a false discovery rate of 0.05 in a later analysis. A later analysis found that most CMV-associated TCR beta chains appeared HLA-restricted, with HLA associations seemingly driven largely by CMV exposure. According to the authors, the approach could potentially be generalized to other disease states and immunological phenotypes. In vitro tests confirmed that three of the cytomegalovirus-associated TCR beta chains recognize cytomegalovirus antigens. Cytomegalovirus status was reported to be diagnosed by the classifier with high specificity and sensitivity in both the original and validation cohorts. In a later analysis, TCR association rates were found to vary across HLA loci, with the most associated TCRs seen for DRB1 alleles and the fewest for HLA-C alleles. The 87-base-pair reads could not distinguish some IMGT-functional V segments, including TRBV6-2 and TRBV6-3, so those segments were excluded. In an earlier analysis of about 540 of the donors, most TCR beta V segments were observed in productive rearrangements about 90% or about 30% of the time, broadly matching IMGT annotations. Assigning TCR associations to individual alleles was difficult when HLA alleles, especially DR and DQ, strongly co-occurred. Compared with the approximately 710-donor mean, donors in an Asian-associated ancestry cluster had fewer N-insertions in productive TCRs, according to a later genetic analysis. A total of roughly 160 TCR beta chains were listed by the study as associated with cytomegalovirus. Roughly uniform sequencing depth across donors was assumed in presence/absence analyses, although this assumption may not hold. Compared with equally common non-associated chains, HLA-associated TCR beta chains in a later analysis were more clonally expanded and had lower generation probabilities. A further reported finding was that TCR beta sequences accurately predicted the HLA-A and HLA-B alleles for most subjects in the first cohort. Because HLA typing was missing for some donors at each locus, association tests included only the typed subset. The sequencing pipeline was judged likely to have produced a cluster of highly shared sequence variants as a technical artifact. Only TCR beta chains were sequenced in this cohort, and the absence of alpha or paired-chain data limited detectable features. Correlated functional status among segregating V segments might be attributable to linkage disequilibrium, but an unknown experimental factor could not be ruled out. V-gene and J-gene trimming of TCR beta chains was associated with a missense DCLRE1C variant in a later genetic analysis, and the association was replicated in an independent cohort. Most TCR sequences were observed very rarely across donors, whereas some public TCRs were present in many individuals. Because counts were too low, some 16 rarely observed V segments, including chromosome 9 orphons, were excluded from the earlier analysis of around 640 of the donors. In a later analysis, several top co-occurrence clusters were reported to appear linked to parvovirus B19, influenza, CMV and Epstein-Barr virus.

In total, roughly 670 healthy bone marrow donors made up the cohort. All cohort members were sampled while nominally healthy, although unrecorded immune exposures were likely present. The donor was CMV seronegative and belonged to the group of around 400 seronegative cohort members. A peripheral blood sample was collected from each donor, and TCR beta sequencing was performed on peripheral blood mononuclear cells. Genomic DNA extraction from the blood cell samples was performed with the Qiagen DNeasy Blood Extraction Kit. The germline V gene provides CDR1 SNHLY and CDR2 FYNNEI. V lost 3 bases and J lost 3 bases; the stretch between them is 13 bases long. From the cysteine through the phenylalanine, the CDR3 covers 15 amino acids. This entry keeps only the CDR3 DNA: 45 bases, framed from base 1.

The clonotype was recovered from a middle-aged man in good health and CMV-seronegative. The receptor chain draws on TRBV2 and TRBJ2-3, and possibly TRBD1, on 6 matching bases. Sequenced input: PBMCs. The CDR3 sequence is CASSEGAFGTDTQYF. The DNA reads as follows: TGTGCCAGCAGTGAGGGGGCCTTTGGGACAGATACGCAGTATTTT.